The clone carrying this TCR beta chain was picked up a small number of times. Its matching antigen is unknown. This specimen comes from a study of human T cells and chemical hapten exposure. Study background: It was small differences in pooled library volume that mainly caused per-sample TCR yields to vary. Study findings and constraints: Sensitization with DPC brought no change to TCRs above 1 in 1000 in frequency.

Library construction involved attaching unique molecular identifiers to individual cDNA molecules, which allowed quantitative, reproducible TCR counting. TCRdb recomputed calls from the 5' RACE reads with MiXCR, one row per CDR3 protein. The sample holds approximately 80,000 distinct CDR3 sequences, more than 15% seen once. The starting material, unfractionated whole blood, was used for total RNA extraction. This receptor was taken from a female donor in good health.

CDR3 nucleotides: TGCAGTGCTAGAGGGGGGTCCTATGGCTACACCTTC. It translates to CSARGGSYGYTF. This chain joins TRBV20-1 and TRBJ1-2; the D gene is possibly TRBD1 (5 bases). This CDR3 contains 12 residues. V dropped 1 base and J dropped 4 bases, with 7 bases sitting between them. The germline V gene has CDR1 DFQATT and CDR2 SNEGSKA (reference sequence).